The present T cell receptor beta chain was sequenced within a study of blood T cell repertoires in COVID-19. The CDR3 is made up of 14 amino acids. The V and J ends lost 0 bases and 8 bases, in that order; junction bases with no gene match: 4. Looked up from germline, CDR1 is LGHDT and CDR2 is YNNKEL (reference sequence). Data came from immunoSEQ multiplex PCR; TCRdb stores just in-frame clones and leaves some out. The sample records 150,000 or so clones, roughly four fifths being singletons. The TCR was taken from a human donor in a cohort sampled during active COVID-19. This chain connects TRBV3-1 (or the pseudogene TRBV3-2) to TRBJ1-1, with TRBD1 matching 9 bases. The sample was peripheral blood. Written as DNA, the CDR3 is TGTGCCAGCAGCCAAGAAGGGACAGGGACAGAAGCTTTCTTT. Translated, it gives CASSQEGTGTEAFF.